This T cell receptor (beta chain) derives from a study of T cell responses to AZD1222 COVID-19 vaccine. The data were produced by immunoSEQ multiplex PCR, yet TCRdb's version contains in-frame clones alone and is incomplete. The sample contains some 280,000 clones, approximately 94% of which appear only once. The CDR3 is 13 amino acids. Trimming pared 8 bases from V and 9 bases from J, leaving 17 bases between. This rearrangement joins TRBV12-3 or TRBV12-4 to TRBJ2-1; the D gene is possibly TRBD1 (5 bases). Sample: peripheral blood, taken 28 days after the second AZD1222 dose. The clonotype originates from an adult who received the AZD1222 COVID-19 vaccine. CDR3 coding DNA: TGTGCCAGCCTCCTAGGGGCAAGGAGTGAGCAGTTCTTC. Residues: CASLLGARSEQFF.